These T cell receptor beta chains were read from a single sample in a study of blood T cell repertoires in COVID-19. Sequencing was performed with immunoSEQ multiplex PCR; in TCRdb, only in-frame clones are kept and a portion is missing. The data contain roughly 100,000 clones, around four fifths of them seen just once; the ten biggest clones take up 9.5% to 10%. Sequencing was done on a sample of peripheral blood. Receptor source: a man aged 35 to 55 with active or convalescent COVID-19. The CDR3 runs from the conserved cysteine through the conserved F or W. Fields, in order: clone size, D gene, J gene, V gene, CDR3 DNA, CDR3 protein. The D gene is left open where the match is weak. Some rows have no size entry. The others give once, few or many, or a class for an expanded clone.

>-|TRBD1|TRBJ2-7|TRBV7-9
TGTGCCAGCAGCTTACAGGGGGTAGACTACGAGCAGTACTTC
CASSLQGVDYEQYF
>-|TRBD1|TRBJ1-1|TRBV29-1
TGCAGCGTTGATCCCACAGGGGGCGTCACTGAAGCTTTCTTT
CSVDPTGGVTEAFF
>-|TRBD1|TRBJ1-3|TRBV9
TGTGCCAAACACTTTCCGGACAGGGGGCCTGGAAACACCATATATTTT
CAKHFPDRGPGNTIYF
>-|-|TRBJ1-5|TRBV27
TGTGCCAGCAGTTTCAGGGGTAGTCAGCCCCAGCATTTT
CASSFRGSQPQHF
>-|-|TRBJ2-5|TRBV18
TGTGCCAGCTCAAGGTCCAGGGAAGAGACCCAGTACTTC
CASSRSREETQYF
>-|-|TRBJ2-3|TRBV7-2
TGTGCCAGCAGCAGGGGTTCTAGCACAGATACGCAGTATTTT
CASSRGSSTDTQYF
>once|TRBD1|TRBJ1-4|TRBV30
TGTGCCTGGGGAGGGACAGGCGGGGAAAAACTGTTTTTT
CAWGGTGGEKLFF
>-|-|TRBJ1-6|TRBV19
TGTGCCAGTAGTAGAACGGACTGGGAAGGTAATTCACCCCTCCACTTT
CASSRTDWEGNSPLHF
>-|-|TRBJ1-1|TRBV10-3
TGTGCCATCACCAACGGGTCTCCGGACACTGAAGCTTTCTTT
CAITNGSPDTEAFF
>-|-|TRBJ1-4|TRBV7-9
TGTGCCAGCAGCTCAGACAGGACAACTAATGAAAAACTGTTTTTT
CASSSDRTTNEKLFF
>-|TRBD2|TRBJ2-1|TRBV5-4
TGTGCCAGCAGCTTGCTTATCCAGCGGGGGGTTGCTGAGCAGTTCTTC
CASSLLIQRGVAEQFF
>-|-|TRBJ1-2|TRBV30
TGTGCCTGGAGGGGAGGGGCAGGCGACTATGGCTACACCTTC
CAWRGGAGDYGYTF
>-|-|TRBJ2-3|TRBV19
TGTGCCAGTATATCGGGGGGCCTCGCAGATACGCAGTATTTT
CASISGGLADTQYF
>few|TRBD1|TRBJ2-2|TRBV2
TGTGCCAAACAGGGGGCTCAGGGTGGGGAGCTGTTTTTT
CAKQGAQGGELFF
>-|-|TRBJ2-1|TRBV6-5
TGTGCCAGCAGTTACGGGAGCAATGAGCAGTTCTTC
CASSYGSNEQFF
>-|TRBD2|TRBJ2-1|TRBV6-5
TGTGCCAGCTGGAGCGGGGGGCCCAGGAGAAATGAGCAGTTCTTC
CASWSGGPRRNEQFF
>-|TRBD1|TRBJ1-1|TRBV25-1
TGTGCCAGCCGAATTGGACAGGGCCGGGTCGCTGAAGCTTTCTTT
CASRIGQGRVAEAFF
>-|TRBD1|TRBJ1-3|TRBV11-1
TGTGCCAGCAGCCGACAGGGTAGCGGAAACACCATATATTTT
CASSRQGSGNTIYF
>-|TRBD1|TRBJ2-3|TRBV6-5
TGTGCCAGCAGCGGACAGGGGGCTGCAGATACGCAGTATTTT
CASSGQGAADTQYF
>-|-|TRBJ2-3|TRBV9
TGTGCCAGCAGCGTAACGACAATCACAGATACGCAGTATTTT
CASSVTTITDTQYF
>-|-|TRBJ2-1|TRBV29-1
TGCAGCGTTTTTTCGGCAGGAGGGGATTCTTACAATGAGCAGTTCTTC
CSVFSAGGDSYNEQFF
>-|-|TRBJ2-7|TRBV11-2
TGTGCCAGCAGCCAGGCGGGTCCCCTCTCCTACGAGCAGTACTTC
CASSQAGPLSYEQYF
>-|TRBD1|TRBJ1-1|TRBV11-2
TGTGCCAGCAGCTTAGAGGGGTGGACAGGGAACACTGAAGCTTTCTTT
CASSLEGWTGNTEAFF
>-|-|TRBJ1-1|TRBV9
TGTGCCAGCAGCCCCGGGGGTACAGTAAATTGGGGCACTGAAGCTTTCTTT
CASSPGGTVNWGTEAFF
>-|-|TRBJ1-3|TRBV30
TGTGCCTGGAAAGCCGGGAACTCTGGAAACACCATATATTTT
CAWKAGNSGNTIYF
>-|-|TRBJ2-5|TRBV19
TGTGCCAGTAGTAGAATGACAGGGGAGGGGGAGACCCAGTACTTC
CASSRMTGEGETQYF
>-|TRBD1|TRBJ1-5|TRBV6-2/TRBV6-3
TGTGCCAGCAGCCCTAACAAAGGGGGACAGGGCAGCAATCAGCCCCAGCATTTT
CASSPNKGGQGSNQPQHF
>few|TRBD1|TRBJ1-2|TRBV6-5
TGTGCCAGCAGTCCCCGGACAGGGGTTGACTATGGCTACACCTTC
CASSPRTGVDYGYTF
>once|TRBD1|TRBJ1-1|TRBV3-1/TRBV3-2
TGTGCCAGCAGCCTTTCGACAGGGTTGAACACTGAAGCTTTCTTT
CASSLSTGLNTEAFF
>-|TRBD2|TRBJ2-2|TRBV11-2
TGTGCCAGCAGCCCGGCGGGGGGAACTAGTGTGTTTTTT
CASSPAGGTSVFF
>-|TRBD2|TRBJ2-7|TRBV6-5
TGTGCCAGCACCCGACTAGCGGGGAGCTCCTACGAGCAGTACTTC
CASTRLAGSSYEQYF